The following is a T cell receptor (beta chain) sequence with its context. What it binds is unknown. This CDR3 region has 14 residues. The trim removed 3 bases at V and 2 bases at J, leaving 3 bases unmatched. Germline CDR1 is LNHDA and CDR2 is SQIVND (reference sequence). This entry is derived from a study of cytomegalovirus exposure and HLA in healthy donors. Findings and limits, study-wide: Most TCR beta V segments were productive about 87% or about 30% of the time in an earlier analysis.

13 Jbeta primers and 60 Vbeta primers were used for the PCR. Profiling relied on immunoSEQ multiplex PCR, and the TCRdb table lists in-frame clones only, not all of them. The sample includes about 150,000 clones, over 70% of them seen just once. Sequencing was done on a sample of PBMCs. The source is a man aged 25 to 40 in good health and CMV-seropositive. The chain has TRBV19 and TRBJ1-1, with 7 bases identical to TRBD1. The CDR3 spells CASSIGTENTEAFF. The CDR3 DNA sequence: TGTGCCAGTAGTATCGGGACAGAAAACACTGAAGCTTTCTTT.